The T cell receptor (beta chain) under discussion was sequenced for a study of T cells in Graves' hyperthyroidism and ophthalmopathy. This clonotype showed up just once. The antigen is unknown. Diagnoses were made from clinical symptoms, serum measures (thyroxine and TRAb), thyroid ultrasound and orbital computed tomography. General study results and limits: The model made its ophthalmopathy prediction, and onset followed a median approximately 7 months later.

From RNA transcripts, TCR beta CDR3 regions were amplified. First-round RT-PCR of the TCR CDR3 relied on the HTBI primer set. A single record per CDR3 protein comes from TCRdb applying MiXCR to the multiplex PCR reads. The table records about half a million distinct CDR3 sequences, less than 25% of them present only once. Between the trimmed V and J ends, which lost 9 bases and 1 base, there was a span of 21 bases. Per germline, CDR1 MNHEY and CDR2 SMNVEV (reference sequence). The CDR3 has 16 amino acids. The rearrangement links TRBV27 to TRBJ1-1; TRBD1 might be the D (5 bases). The sequence derives from a woman in her twenties or thirties with Graves' ophthalmopathy. The material sequenced was blood. CDR3 in DNA: TGTGCCAGGGCAAGAGGGGACGGGCTAAAGAACACTGAAGCTTTCTTT. Translated: CARARGDGLKNTEAFF.